Reported below is one TCR beta chain. Its matching antigen is unknown. The data stem from a study of cytomegalovirus exposure and HLA in healthy donors. Regarding the study as a whole: Researchers counted around 150 TCR beta chains as cytomegalovirus-associated. A subsequent analysis found that TCR clusters from the first cohort also tended to co-occur in the 90 to 150 validation repertoires, with about 93% of cluster scores above 0.

Profiling relied on immunoSEQ multiplex PCR, and the TCRdb table lists in-frame clones only, not all of them. The sample has around 300,000 clones, about nine tenths seen once. The CDR3 loop spans 11 amino acids. The V end lost 6 bases, the J end lost 7 bases, and 9 bases lay between the germline ends. From germline, CDR1 is SNHLY and CDR2 FYNNEI. Specimen: PBMCs. The TCR comes from a woman in her thirties in good health and CMV-seropositive. The chain employs TRBV2 and TRBJ1-2, with D tentatively TRBD1 (5 bases). The CDR3 sequence: CASRGGSGYTF. CDR3 coding DNA: TGTGCCAGCAGGGGGGGGTCTGGCTACACCTTC.